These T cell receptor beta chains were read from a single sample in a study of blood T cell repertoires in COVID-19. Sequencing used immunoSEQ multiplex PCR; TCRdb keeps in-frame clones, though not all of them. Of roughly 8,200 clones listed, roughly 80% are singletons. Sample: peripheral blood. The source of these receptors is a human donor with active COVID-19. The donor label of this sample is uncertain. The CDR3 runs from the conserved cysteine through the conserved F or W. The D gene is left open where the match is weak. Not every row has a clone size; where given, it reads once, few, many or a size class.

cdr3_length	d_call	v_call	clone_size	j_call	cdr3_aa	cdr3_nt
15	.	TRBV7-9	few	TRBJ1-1	CASSLESSQNTEAFF	TGTGCCAGCAGCTTGGAGTCCAGCCAGAACACTGAAGCTTTCTTT
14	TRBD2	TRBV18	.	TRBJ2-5	CASSPAGVEETQYF	TGTGCCAGCTCACCAGCGGGAGTCGAAGAGACCCAGTACTTC
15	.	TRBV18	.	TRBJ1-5	CASSPLHTRDQPQHF	TGTGCCAGCTCACCACTGCACACCAGGGATCAGCCCCAGCATTTT
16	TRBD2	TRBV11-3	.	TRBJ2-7	CASSQLAGGSSYEQYF	TGTGCCAGCAGCCAACTAGCGGGAGGGAGCTCCTACGAGCAGTACTTC
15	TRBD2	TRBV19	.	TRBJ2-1	CASSKGLAVNNEQFF	TGTGCCAGTAGCAAAGGACTAGCGGTGAACAATGAGCAGTTCTTC
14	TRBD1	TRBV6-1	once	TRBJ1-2	CASSEVYRGEGYTF	TGTGCCAGCAGTGAAGTGTACAGGGGGGAGGGCTACACCTTC
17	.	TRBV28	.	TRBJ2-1	CASSSIRISRPYNEQFF	TGTGCCAGCAGTTCCATTCGGATAAGCAGGCCCTACAATGAGCAGTTCTTC
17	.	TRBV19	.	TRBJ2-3	CASSPRIGADGSDTQYF	TGTGCCAGTAGTCCGCGGATTGGGGCGGACGGCTCAGATACGCAGTATTTT
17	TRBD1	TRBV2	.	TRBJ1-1	CASRYPGQGGPGTEAFF	TGTGCCAGCAGATACCCGGGACAGGGAGGTCCTGGAACTGAAGCTTTCTTT
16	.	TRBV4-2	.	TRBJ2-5	CASSQSAALSRETQYF	TGTGCCAGCAGCCAGTCAGCGGCTCTAAGCAGAGAGACCCAGTACTTC
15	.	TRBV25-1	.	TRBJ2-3	CASSATSTSTDTQYF	TGTGCCAGCAGTGCTACTAGTACTAGCACAGATACGCAGTATTTT
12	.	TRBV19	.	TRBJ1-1	CASSISYTEAFF	TGTGCCAGTAGTATAAGCTACACTGAAGCTTTCTTT
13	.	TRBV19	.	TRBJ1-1	CASSYRDLTEAFF	TGTGCCAGTAGTTACAGGGATTTGACTGAAGCTTTCTTT
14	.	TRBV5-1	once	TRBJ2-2	CASSKRQSTGELFF	TGCGCCAGCAGCAAACGACAGAGCACCGGGGAGCTGTTTTTT
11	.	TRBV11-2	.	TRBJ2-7	CASSNGGEQYF	TGTGCCAGCAGCAATGGCGGCGAGCAGTACTTC
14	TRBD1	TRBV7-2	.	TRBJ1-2	CASSLGGQFYGYTF	TGTGCCAGCAGCTTAGGGGGACAGTTCTATGGCTACACCTTC
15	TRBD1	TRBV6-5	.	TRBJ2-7	CASFPDRGRAVEQYF	TGTGCCAGCTTCCCGGACAGGGGGCGAGCTGTCGAGCAGTACTTC
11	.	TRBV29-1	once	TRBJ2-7	CSVGSGNEQYF	TGCAGCGTTGGTTCGGGTAACGAGCAGTACTTC
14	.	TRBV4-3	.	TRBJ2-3	CASSRGLHTDTQYF	TGCGCCAGCAGCCGCGGACTGCACACAGATACGCAGTATTTT
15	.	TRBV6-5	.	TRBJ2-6	CASTTGSSGANVLTF	TGTGCCAGCACCACAGGTTCCTCTGGGGCCAACGTCCTGACTTTC
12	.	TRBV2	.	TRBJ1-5	CASRGGGGPQHF	TGTGCCAGCAGAGGGGGAGGGGGGCCCCAGCATTTT
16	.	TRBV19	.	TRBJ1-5	CASSISYGGVDQPQHF	TGTGCCAGTAGTATATCCTATGGGGGGGTAGATCAGCCCCAGCATTTT
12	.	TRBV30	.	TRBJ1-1	CATGELPTEAFF	TGTGCCACCGGTGAGCTCCCCACTGAAGCTTTCTTT
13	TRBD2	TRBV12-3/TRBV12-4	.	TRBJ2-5	CASSPAGLETQYF	TGTGCCAGCAGCCCAGCGGGGCTGGAGACCCAGTACTTC
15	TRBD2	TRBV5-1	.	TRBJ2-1	CASSRWTSGSNEQFF	TGCGCCAGCAGCAGATGGACTAGCGGGAGCAATGAGCAGTTCTTC
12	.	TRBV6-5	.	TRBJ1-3	CAVEGAGNTIYF	TGTGCCGTCGAAGGGGCTGGAAACACCATATATTTT
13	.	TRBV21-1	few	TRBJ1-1	CASSLDRNTEAFF	TGTGCCAGCAGCCTGGACAGAAACACTGAAGCTTTCTTT
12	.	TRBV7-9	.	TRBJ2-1	CASSFRPGEQFF	TGTGCCAGCAGCTTCCGCCCGGGTGAGCAGTTCTTC
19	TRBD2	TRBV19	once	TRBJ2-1	CASSAGTSGRAGRYNEQFF	TGTGCCAGTAGTGCCGGGACTAGCGGGAGGGCAGGGAGATACAATGAGCAGTTCTTC
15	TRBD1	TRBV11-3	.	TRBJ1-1	CASSPRQGSDTEAFF	TGTGCCAGCAGCCCCCGACAGGGTTCTGACACTGAAGCTTTCTTT
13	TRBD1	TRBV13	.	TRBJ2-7	CASTGTGEYEQYF	TGTGCCAGCACCGGGACAGGGGAGTACGAGCAGTACTTC
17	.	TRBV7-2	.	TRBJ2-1	CASSLASRSSSYNEQFF	TGTGCCAGCAGCTTAGCTTCGCGGTCTAGCTCCTACAATGAGCAGTTCTTC
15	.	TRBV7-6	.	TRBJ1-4	CASSSWGRLNEKLFF	TGTGCCAGCAGCTCTTGGGGCAGACTTAATGAAAAACTGTTTTTT
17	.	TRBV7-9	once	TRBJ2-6	CASSLQFRGSGANVLTF	TGTGCCAGCAGCCTACAATTCAGGGGCTCTGGGGCCAACGTCCTGACTTTC
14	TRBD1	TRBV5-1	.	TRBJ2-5	CASRQQGWGETQYF	TGCGCCAGCAGGCAACAGGGGTGGGGAGAGACCCAGTACTTC
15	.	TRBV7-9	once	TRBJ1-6	CASSPGGGTGSPLHF	TGTGCCAGCAGCCCGGGGGGGGGAACAGGATCACCCCTCCACTTT
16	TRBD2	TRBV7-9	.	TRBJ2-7	CASSLVLTGGYYEQYF	TGTGCCAGCAGCTTAGTGTTGACGGGAGGATACTACGAGCAGTACTTC
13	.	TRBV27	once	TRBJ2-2	CASSLSNGGELFF	TGTGCCAGCAGTTTGTCTAACGGCGGGGAGCTGTTTTTT
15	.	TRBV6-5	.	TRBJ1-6	CASRRSQEGNSPLHF	TGTGCCAGCAGACGCTCCCAAGAGGGCAATTCACCCCTCCACTTT
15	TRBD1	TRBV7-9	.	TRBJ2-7	CASSSSGTAQGVGYF	TGTGCCAGCAGCTCATCCGGGACGGCACAGGGGGTGGGGTACTTC
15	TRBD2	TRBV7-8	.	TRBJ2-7	CASSRGLAGINEQYF	TGTGCCAGCAGCCGCGGACTAGCGGGAATCAACGAGCAGTACTTC
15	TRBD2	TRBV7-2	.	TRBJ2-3	CASSLGLAYTDTQYF	TGTGCCAGCAGCTTGGGACTAGCGTATACAGATACGCAGTATTTT
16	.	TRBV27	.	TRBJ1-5	CASSQRWGDGNQPQHF	TGTGCCAGCAGCCAAAGGTGGGGGGATGGCAATCAGCCCCAGCATTTT
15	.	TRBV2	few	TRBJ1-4	CASSDPGVRDEKLFF	TGTGCCAGCAGTGACCCCGGGGTAAGGGATGAAAAACTGTTTTTT
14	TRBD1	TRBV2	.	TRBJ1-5	CASSEPAGGQPQHF	TGTGCCAGCAGTGAGCCGGCAGGGGGTCAGCCCCAGCATTTT
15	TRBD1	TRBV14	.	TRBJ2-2	CASSQAQGIGGELFF	TGTGCCAGCAGCCAGGCACAGGGGATAGGCGGGGAGCTGTTTTTT